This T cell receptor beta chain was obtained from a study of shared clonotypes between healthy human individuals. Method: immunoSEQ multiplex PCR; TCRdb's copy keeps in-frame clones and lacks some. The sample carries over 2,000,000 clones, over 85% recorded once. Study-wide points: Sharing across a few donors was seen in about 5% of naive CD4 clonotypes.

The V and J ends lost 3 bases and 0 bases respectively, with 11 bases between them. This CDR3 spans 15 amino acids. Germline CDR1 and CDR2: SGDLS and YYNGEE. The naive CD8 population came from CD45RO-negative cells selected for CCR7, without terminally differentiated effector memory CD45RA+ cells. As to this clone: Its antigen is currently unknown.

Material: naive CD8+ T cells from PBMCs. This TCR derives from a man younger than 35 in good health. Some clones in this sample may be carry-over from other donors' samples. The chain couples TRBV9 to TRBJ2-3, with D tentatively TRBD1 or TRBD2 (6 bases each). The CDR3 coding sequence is TGTGCCAGCAGCGCGGGGGCTACCAGCACAGATACGCAGTATTTT. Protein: CASSAGATSTDTQYF.